These T cell receptor beta chains were read from a single sample in a study of blood T cell repertoires in COVID-19. Assay: immunoSEQ multiplex PCR; the TCRdb copy retains only in-frame clones and omits some. In the table there are 70,000 to 95,000 clones, 75% to 85% of which are singletons. Specimen: peripheral blood. These receptors all come from a woman in her thirties or forties with active or convalescent COVID-19. Each CDR3 is given with its conserved first and last residue. The D gene is left open where the match is weak. Size values are once, few and many counts, or a class for expanded clones, and some rows have none.

d_call | cdr3_length | clone_size | j_call | v_call | cdr3_aa | cdr3_nt
. | 19 | . | TRBJ2-6 | TRBV19 | CASSIRAQGVFSGANVLTF | TGTGCCAGTAGTATCAGGGCACAGGGTGTTTTCTCTGGGGCCAACGTCCTGACTTTC
. | 13 | . | TRBJ2-7 | TRBV12-3/TRBV12-4 | CASSLLGYYEQYF | TGTGCCAGCAGTTTATTGGGCTACTACGAGCAGTACTTC
. | 12 | . | TRBJ2-1 | TRBV27 | CASSPKLNEQFF | TGTGCCAGCAGTCCGAAACTTAATGAGCAGTTCTTC
. | 15 | . | TRBJ2-7 | TRBV27 | CASRIHRATSYEQYF | TGTGCCAGCAGGATACACAGGGCAACCTCCTACGAGCAGTACTTC
TRBD2 | 17 | . | TRBJ2-3 | TRBV28 | CASSPAGLAGVVDTQYF | TGTGCCAGCAGCCCAGCTGGACTAGCGGGGGTGGTGGATACGCAGTATTTT
TRBD2 | 16 | once | TRBJ2-3 | TRBV7-2 | CASSLGLAGNTDTQYF | TGTGCCAGCAGCTTAGGGCTAGCGGGGAACACAGATACGCAGTATTTT
TRBD2 | 17 | . | TRBJ2-1 | TRBV30 | CACWGNSGASSYNEQFF | TGTGCCTGTTGGGGGAATAGCGGGGCTAGCTCCTACAATGAGCAGTTCTTC
. | 16 | . | TRBJ2-2 | TRBV28 | CASSLSQGGNTGELFF | TGTGCCAGCAGTTTATCCCAGGGGGGAAACACCGGGGAGCTGTTTTTT
TRBD1 | 15 | . | TRBJ2-7 | TRBV19 | CASSIGGQGAYEQYF | TGTGCCAGTAGTATAGGGGGACAGGGGGCTTACGAGCAGTACTTC
. | 15 | . | TRBJ2-5 | TRBV10-3 | CAIRTADDVGETQYF | TGTGCCATCCGTACAGCTGACGATGTGGGAGAGACCCAGTACTTC
. | 15 | . | TRBJ2-3 | TRBV11-3 | CASSLRQGGTDTQYF | TGTGCCAGCAGCTTAAGGCAGGGTGGGACAGATACGCAGTATTTT
TRBD1 | 13 | few | TRBJ2-1 | TRBV30 | CAWSGTGLNEQFF | TGTGCCTGGAGTGGGACAGGGCTAAATGAGCAGTTCTTC
. | 13 | . | TRBJ1-1 | TRBV11-2 | CASSSIGGTEAFF | TGTGCCAGCAGCTCTATTGGGGGGACTGAAGCTTTCTTT
. | 14 | . | TRBJ1-1 | TRBV29-1 | CSVRSRSVNTEAFF | TGCAGCGTTCGATCCCGGTCGGTGAACACTGAAGCTTTCTTT
TRBD1 | 13 | . | TRBJ1-1 | TRBV19 | CASWETGVTEAFF | TGTGCCAGTTGGGAGACAGGGGTCACTGAAGCTTTCTTT
TRBD1 | 13 | . | TRBJ2-2 | TRBV27 | CASSSQGSGELFF | TGTGCCAGCAGTTCACAGGGGTCCGGGGAGCTGTTTTTT
. | 13 | . | TRBJ1-2 | TRBV20-1 | CSATEQVFYGYTF | TGCAGTGCTACTGAACAGGTCTTCTATGGCTACACCTTC
. | 12 | . | TRBJ2-3 | TRBV6-5 | CASSVVADTQYF | TGTGCCAGCTCCGTGGTGGCTGATACGCAGTATTTT
. | 13 | few | TRBJ1-1 | TRBV7-9 | CASSFGRNTEAFF | TGTGCCAGCAGCTTTGGCAGGAACACTGAAGCTTTCTTT
TRBD2 | 15 | . | TRBJ2-5 | TRBV25-1 | CASSEVAGGWETQYF | TGTGCCAGCAGTGAGGTGGCGGGGGGTTGGGAGACCCAGTACTTC
TRBD1 | 16 | . | TRBJ1-2 | TRBV4-3 | CASSQQGTGTNYGYTF | TGCGCCAGCAGCCAACAAGGGACAGGCACTAACTATGGCTACACCTTC
. | 16 | . | TRBJ1-6 | TRBV9 | CASSVDRQIGNSPLHF | TGTGCCAGCAGCGTAGATCGACAGATTGGTAATTCACCCCTCCACTTT
TRBD2 | 14 | . | TRBJ2-1 | TRBV6-5 | CASRRGLEVGEQFF | TGTGCCAGCAGAAGGGGACTAGAGGTTGGTGAGCAGTTCTTC
TRBD2 | 16 | . | TRBJ2-1 | TRBV7-3 | CASSIAGTSGSYEQFF | TGTGCCAGCAGCATCGCCGGGACTAGCGGGAGTTATGAGCAGTTCTTC
. | 13 | . | TRBJ2-7 | TRBV29-1 | CSVGDHRAGEQYF | TGCAGCGTTGGAGATCACAGGGCCGGAGAGCAGTACTTC
. | 14 | few | TRBJ2-6 | TRBV7-9 | CASSLSSGANVLTF | TGTGCCAGCAGCTTAAGCTCCGGGGCCAACGTCCTGACTTTC
. | 14 | once | TRBJ1-5 | TRBV19 | CASNRGPRNQPQHF | TGTGCCAGTAATCGCGGGCCCCGGAATCAGCCCCAGCATTTT
. | 13 | few | TRBJ1-5 | TRBV28 | CASSLGSYQPQHF | TGTGCCAGCAGTTTAGGCAGTTATCAGCCCCAGCATTTT
TRBD1 | 13 | . | TRBJ1-5 | TRBV27 | CASSRTGEQPQHF | TGTGCCAGCAGCAGGACAGGGGAACAGCCCCAGCATTTT
TRBD1 | 16 | few | TRBJ1-4 | TRBV19 | CASSVGLGQANEKLFF | TGTGCCAGTAGTGTAGGCCTGGGACAGGCTAATGAAAAACTGTTTTTT
TRBD1 | 14 | . | TRBJ1-2 | TRBV7-9 | CASSLEGTGTHYTF | TGTGCCAGCAGCTTAGAGGGGACAGGTACCCACTACACCTTC
. | 13 | few | TRBJ1-6 | TRBV10-1 | CASSVGEGSPLHF | TGCGCCAGCAGTGTGGGGGAGGGATCACCCCTCCACTTT
TRBD2 | 18 | . | TRBJ2-4 | TRBV2 | CASSEALSGGLAKNIQYF | TGTGCCAGCAGTGAAGCGCTTTCGGGGGGTCTAGCCAAAAACATTCAGTACTTC
TRBD1 | 15 | . | TRBJ2-2 | TRBV5-1 | CASSSGTGRTGELFF | TGCGCCAGCAGCTCGGGGACAGGGAGAACCGGGGAGCTGTTTTTT
TRBD1 | 15 | . | TRBJ1-1 | TRBV5-4 | CASSLTDRAGTEAFF | TGTGCCAGCAGCTTAACGGACAGGGCAGGCACTGAAGCTTTCTTT
. | 13 | once | TRBJ2-1 | TRBV2 | CASSEGHSNEQFF | TGTGCCAGCAGTGAAGGTCATAGCAATGAGCAGTTCTTC
. | 14 | once | TRBJ1-2 | TRBV28 | CASNTASVREGYTF | TGTGCCAGCAACACAGCGTCGGTTCGGGAAGGCTACACCTTC
. | 16 | . | TRBJ2-1 | TRBV9 | CASSAAPRGGIYEQFF | TGTGCCAGCAGCGCCGCCCCTCGGGGAGGAATTTATGAGCAGTTCTTC
TRBD2 | 17 | . | TRBJ2-5 | TRBV4-2 | CASSQAGTSGRGETQYF | TGTGCCAGCAGCCAAGCCGGGACTAGCGGGAGGGGAGAGACCCAGTACTTC
. | 12 | few | TRBJ1-2 | TRBV30 | CAWTPGGFGYTF | TGTGCCTGGACCCCTGGAGGGTTTGGCTACACCTTC
TRBD2 | 16 | . | TRBJ2-5 | TRBV12-5 | CASGSGTSGGQETQYF | TGTGCTAGTGGATCTGGGACTAGCGGGGGCCAAGAGACCCAGTACTTC
TRBD1 | 14 | . | TRBJ1-6 | TRBV6-5 | CASSSGQGDLGLHF | TGTGCCAGCAGTTCTGGACAGGGGGACTTGGGTCTCCACTTT
. | 13 | . | TRBJ2-5 | TRBV6-6 | CASSGHVQETQYF | TGTGCCAGCTCAGGACACGTCCAAGAGACCCAGTACTTC
TRBD1 | 12 | . | TRBJ1-5 | TRBV18 | CASSLDRADQHF | TGTGCCAGCTCACTGGACAGGGCAGACCAGCATTTT
TRBD1 | 15 | . | TRBJ1-4 | TRBV5-1 | CASSLLGTVNEKLFF | TGCGCCAGCAGCTTGCTCGGGACAGTTAATGAAAAACTGTTTTTT
TRBD1 | 15 | . | TRBJ1-5 | TRBV10-2 | CASRAGTGWNQPQHF | TGCGCCAGCAGGGCCGGGACAGGGTGGAATCAGCCCCAGCATTTT
. | 14 | once | TRBJ1-1 | TRBV11-2 | CASSLDRGGTEAFF | TGTGCCAGCAGCTTAGATCGCGGGGGCACTGAAGCTTTCTTT
TRBD2 | 16 | . | TRBJ2-3 | TRBV9 | CASSPLGTSGTDTQYF | TGTGCCAGCAGCCCGCTCGGGACTAGCGGCACAGATACGCAGTATTTT
TRBD1 | 15 | . | TRBJ2-7 | TRBV28 | CASSSTGTASYEQYF | TGTGCCAGCAGTTCGACCGGGACAGCCTCCTACGAGCAGTACTTC
TRBD1 | 14 | few | TRBJ1-5 | TRBV19 | CASSATGGGQPQHF | TGTGCCAGTAGTGCTACAGGGGGCGGACAGCCCCAGCATTTT
TRBD1 | 14 | . | TRBJ1-2 | TRBV11-3 | CASSQGQGRTIYTF | TGTGCCAGCAGCCAAGGACAGGGGAGGACTATCTACACCTTC
TRBD2 | 14 | . | TRBJ2-1 | TRBV29-1 | CSVLGGRSYNEQFF | TGCAGCGTTCTCGGCGGGAGGTCCTACAATGAGCAGTTCTTC
. | 17 | . | TRBJ2-6 | TRBV6-2/TRBV6-3 | CASSYLWAYSGANVLTF | TGTGCCAGCAGTTACCTTTGGGCATACTCTGGGGCCAACGTCCTGACTTTC